These 24 T cell receptor beta chains originate from one sample sequenced in a study of Ad26.COV2.S vaccination and SARS-CoV-2 variants. Indicated treatment: 19 received Ad26.COV2.S at low or high dose, single or two shots; 5 received placebo; per-sample allocation not given. Specimen acquisition occurred on day 63 following the initial vaccine or placebo injection. Only in-frame clones appear in the TCRdb table, and some are missing; sequencing was by immunoSEQ multiplex PCR. Of approximately 240,000 clones in the sample, roughly 90% are singletons; the top ten hold approximately 12%. This specimen consisted of peripheral blood, obtained in a trial of Ad26.COV2.S vaccine versus placebo. The source of these receptors is a person aged 18-65 years who received the Ad26.COV2.S COVID-19 vaccine or a placebo.

This clone was seen a single time. The chain links TRBV5-1 to TRBJ2-5; 8 positions match TRBD1. This CDR3 has 14 amino acids. Unmatched junction bases numbered 5, after V lost 3 bases and J lost 4 bases. In germline, CDR1 is SGHRS, CDR2 YFSETQ. The CDR3 DNA sequence: TGCGCCAGCAGCTCCAGGGGGCCAGGAGAGACCCAGTACTTC. Its translation: CASSSRGPGETQYF.

This chain uses TRBV7-3 with TRBJ2-7, with a tentative D call TRBD1 (6 bases). Germline V gene data show CDR1 as SGHTA and CDR2 as FQGTGA. The CDR3 has 14 residues. Trimming left V 3 bases short and J 3 bases short, with 12 bases between. The CDR3 DNA follows: TGTGCCAGCAGCTTGGGTACAGGGAGCTACGAGCAGTACTTC. It translates to CASSLGTGSYEQYF.

This chain connects TRBV7-9 to TRBJ2-1; 8 bases are shared with TRBD1. The V gene's germline CDR1 is SEHNR and CDR2 FQNEAQ (reference sequence). V lost 5 bases, J lost 8 bases, and 11 bases stayed unmatched. This CDR3 region has 15 residues. This CDR3 is CASSPDNRGSHEQFF. As DNA, the CDR3 is TGTGCCAGCAGCCCAGACAACAGGGGGTCCCATGAGCAGTTCTTC. Filled out from reference TRBV7-9 and TRBJ2-1, the complete variable domain reads DTGVSQNPRHKITKRGQNVTFRCDPISEHNRLYWYRQTLGQGPEFLTYFQNEAQLEKSRLLSDRFSAERPKGSFSTLEIQRTEQGDSAMYLCASSPDNRGSHEQFFGPGTRLTVL.

The V call is TRBV28, the J call TRBJ2-5; D uncertain. V gave up 3 bases and J gave up 5 bases, with 7 bases separating them. Per germline, CDR1 MDHEN and CDR2 SYDVKM. There are 12 residues in the CDR3. The CDR3 DNA is TGTGCCAGCAGTTTCGGGTGGGAGACCCAGTACTTC. This translates into CASSFGWETQYF.

This clone has only a few counts. The rearrangement joins TRBV30 to TRBJ1-4; D gene uncertain. This CDR3 region has 13 residues. V was shortened by 5 bases and J by 3 bases, with 10 bases between the two germline ends. CDR1 is GTSNPN, CDR2 SVGIG, per germline (reference sequence). The CDR3 bases are TGTGCCTGGGGAGGGATACCTAATGAAAAACTGTTTTTT. It codes for CAWGGIPNEKLFF.

V is TRBV29-1 and J is TRBJ2-2; TRBD2 matches at 8 bases. This CDR3 has 14 amino acids. V dropped 4 bases and J dropped 0; count of bases not matched to a gene: 1. Germline CDR1 reads SQVTM; CDR2 reads ANQGSEA. DNA of the CDR3: TGCAGCGTTGCACTAGCGGCGAACACCGGGGAGCTGTTTTTT. It translates to CSVALAANTGELFF.

V is TRBV27 and J is TRBJ2-7; TRBD1 might be the D (5 bases). The CDR3 is 17 amino acids. V lost 6 bases to trimming and J lost 3 bases, with 24 bases between them. The V gene's germline CDR1 is MNHEY and CDR2 SMNVEV (reference sequence). The chain's CDR3 is CASSRRKQPDTLYEQYF. CDR3 sequence (DNA): TGTGCCAGCAGCCGACGAAAACAACCGGACACTCTCTACGAGCAGTACTTC.

J is TRBJ2-5 and V is TRBV4-2, with TRBD1 matching 7 bases. The V segment lost 1 base and the J segment 0 bases; nucleotides outside the gene matches: 5. Looked up from germline, CDR1 is LGHNA and CDR2 is YNFKEQ. The CDR3 is made up of 16 amino acids. The CDR3 is CASSQVQGTYQETQYF. The CDR3 bases are TGTGCCAGCAGCCAAGTACAGGGGACGTACCAAGAGACCCAGTACTTC.

The chain couples TRBV27 to TRBJ1-1, with D possibly TRBD1 on 6 matching bases. Germline V lookup: CDR1 MNHEY, CDR2 SMNVEV (reference sequence). This CDR3 has 14 amino acids. Trimming took 2 bases from V and 2 from J, leaving 9 bases between them. The DNA for the CDR3 is TGTGCCAGCAGTTTAAACAGGGCTAACACTGAAGCTTTCTTT. Amino acids: CASSLNRANTEAFF.

This clone was picked up many times. V and J are TRBV19 and TRBJ1-5; D perhaps matches TRBD1 (5 bases). Germline V gene sequence: CDR1 LNHDA, CDR2 SQIVND (reference sequence). The CDR3 has 14 amino acids. Trimming pared 10 bases from V and 2 bases from J, leaving 15 bases between. This chain's CDR3 is CATRRGGGNQPQHF. DNA of the CDR3: TGTGCCACCCGACGGGGAGGGGGCAATCAGCCCCAGCATTTT.

This clone was counted once. J is TRBJ2-7 and V is TRBV4-2, with 11 bases aligning to TRBD2. The junction had 12 bases not matched to a gene; V was cut back by 3 bases and J by 2 bases. This CDR3 is built from 18 residues. The germline gives CDR1 LGHNA, CDR2 YNFKEQ. The CDR3 coding sequence is TGTGCCAGCAGCCAGATAGGGGTCGGGACTAGCGGCACCTACGAGCAGTACTTC. Its translation: CASSQIGVGTSGTYEQYF.

The V and J genes are TRBV28 and TRBJ1-5; D is perhaps TRBD1 (5 bases). V shed 5 bases and J shed 0 bases, with 11 bases lying between them. The germline CDR1 and CDR2 sequences are MDHEN and SYDVKM. The length of the CDR3 is 15 residues. The CDR3 is CASSLQVLSNQPQHF. Written as DNA, the CDR3 is TGTGCCAGCAGTCTACAGGTCCTTAGCAATCAGCCCCAGCATTTT.

V and J are TRBV19 and TRBJ2-6, with TRBD1 as a possible D gene (6 bases). The CDR3 sequence is 15 residues long. V lost 3 bases and J lost 4, with 10 bases in between. The germline V gene encodes CDR1 LNHDA and CDR2 SQIVND (reference sequence). DNA for the CDR3: TGTGCCAGTAGTATGGGGGCGTGGGGGGCCAACGTCCTGACTTTC. It translates to CASSMGAWGANVLTF.

This chain connects TRBV4-3 to TRBJ1-2, with D possibly matching TRBD1 (5 bases). The CDR3 is 17 residues long. Germline V gives CDR1 LGHNA, CDR2 YSLEER. Trimming removed 0 bases at V and 5 bases at J, with 19 bases between. The CDR3 DNA reads TGCGCCAGCAGCCAAGAGCGGGGCAGTCGATTTGGATATGGCTACACCTTC. Encoded protein: CASSQERGSRFGYGYTF.

The chain employs TRBV5-6 and TRBJ1-3; D is possibly TRBD1 (6 bases). Per the germline V gene, CDR1 is SGHDT and CDR2 is YYEEEE. CDR3 size: 16 residues. V shed 2 bases and J shed 1 base, with 13 bases lying between them. The CDR3: CASSFGGLRSGNTIYF. In DNA, the CDR3 is TGTGCCAGCAGCTTTGGGGGGCTTAGGTCTGGAAACACCATATATTTT.

The chain links TRBV7-2 to TRBJ2-1; 7 bases are shared with TRBD1. Germline lookup yields CDR1 SGHTA and CDR2 FQGNSA. With V trimmed by 4 bases and J by 2 bases, 5 bases remained unmatched. The CDR3 loop spans 15 amino acids. The CDR3 nucleotides are TGTGCCAGCAGCTCCACAGGGGCTGCCTACAATGAGCAGTTCTTC. Amino acids: CASSSTGAAYNEQFF. The whole variable domain, filled in from reference TRBV7-2 and TRBJ2-1, reads GAGVSQSPSNKVTEKGKDVELRCDPISGHTALYWYRQSLGQGLEFLIYFQGNSAPDKSGLPSDRFSAERTGGSVSTLTIQRTQQEDSAVYLCASSSTGAAYNEQFFGPGTRLTVL.

This chain links TRBV9 with TRBJ1-3, with D perhaps matching TRBD1 (5 bases). V lost 4 bases and J 4 bases, leaving 15 bases between the germline ends. The germline gives CDR1 SGDLS, CDR2 YYNGEE. The CDR3 spans 15 residues. CDR3 sequence reads: CASSPYRKTGNTIYF. Written as DNA, the CDR3 is TGTGCCAGCAGCCCCTACAGGAAAACAGGAAACACCATATATTTT.

V gene TRBV6-5 combines with J gene TRBJ2-7; D is perhaps TRBD1 (5 bases). This CDR3 spans 13 amino acids. Trimming removed 7 bases at V and 0 bases at J, with 10 bases between. The germline CDR1 and CDR2 sequences are MNHEY and SVGAGI. The DNA for the CDR3 is TGTGCCAGCAAGGTGGACACCTCCTACGAGCAGTACTTC. Amino acids: CASKVDTSYEQYF.

The rearrangement joins TRBV28 to TRBJ1-4; TRBD1 is a possible D gene (6 bases). V gave up 7 bases and J gave up 6 bases, with 12 bases separating them. The CDR3 consists of 13 residues. CDR1 and CDR2 from the germline V gene are MDHEN and SYDVKM. CDR3 coding DNA: TGTGCCAGCATGGGCAGGGGTTATGAAAAACTGTTTTTT. Translation gives CASMGRGYEKLFF.

The V call is TRBV28, the J call TRBJ2-7; D unresolved. Trimming took 6 bases from V and 0 from J, leaving 12 bases between them. The CDR3 has 14 residues. Germline V CDR1 and CDR2: MDHEN, SYDVKM. Written as DNA, the CDR3 is TGTGCCAGCAGCCCCATCCCTAGCTCCTACGAGCAGTACTTC. Its protein is CASSPIPSSYEQYF.

This chain links TRBV7-9 with TRBJ2-3; unclear D gene. Trimming removed 4 bases at V and 4 bases at J, with 15 bases between. This CDR3 spans 15 amino acids. Germline-derived CDR1 and CDR2 are SEHNR and FQNEAQ (reference sequence). The DNA for the CDR3 is TGTGCCAGCAGCTCTGGATCTACCATTTCAGATACGCAGTATTTT. Its protein product is CASSSGSTISDTQYF.

The chain recombines TRBV19 with TRBJ2-7; 12 nucleotides line up with TRBD2. Germline V gives CDR1 LNHDA, CDR2 SQIVND (reference sequence). Unmatched junction bases numbered 8, after V lost 7 bases and J lost 4 bases. The CDR3 sequence is 15 residues long. The CDR3 loop reads CASNQLAGGVYEQYF. The CDR3 DNA is TGTGCCAGTAACCAACTAGCGGGGGGCGTTTACGAGCAGTACTTC.

This chain connects TRBV6-5 to TRBJ2-1; 11 nucleotides agree with TRBD2. Germline trimming cut 8 bases from V and 4 bases from J; bases unmatched to any gene: 4. Germline CDR1 is MNHEY and CDR2 is SVGAGI. This CDR3 comprises 14 residues. DNA of the CDR3: TGTGCCAGCGGACCTAGCGGGAGGTACAATGAGCAGTTCTTC. This codes for CASGPSGRYNEQFF.

This rearrangement joins TRBV10-2 to TRBJ1-2; D may be TRBD1 (5 bases). The CDR3 spans 15 residues. V lost 6 bases, J lost 0 bases, and 14 bases lay in between. Germline CDR1 reads WSHSY; CDR2 reads SAAADI. CDR3 loop: CASRGGRVANYGYTF. CDR3 DNA: TGCGCCAGCAGGGGAGGCAGGGTTGCTAACTATGGCTACACCTTC.